The 15 T cell receptor beta chains below were found in one sample sequenced in a study of post-analysis software for immune sequencing data. Points from the study as a whole: In patients, about 5 TRBV segments were more frequent than in controls, with TRBV5-6, TRBV5-1 and TRBV20-1 among them.

Unique molecular identifiers were present in the TCR beta cDNA libraries. TCRdb reprocessed the PCR reads via MiXCR and lists one record per CDR3 protein. This sample has a few hundred thousand distinct CDR3 sequences; less than 35% occur once, and the top ten carry 13%. Their recognized antigens are unknown. Sequenced: blood. The receptors shown here come from a girl between 5 and 17 years old with multiple sclerosis.

The chain couples TRBV5-1 to TRBJ2-5; D might be TRBD1 (5 bases). The germline gives CDR1 SGHRS, CDR2 YFSETQ. The CDR3 consists of 15 residues. The V and J ends lost 0 bases and 8 bases respectively, with 17 bases between them. In DNA, the CDR3 is TGCGCCAGCAGCTTGGAATCGGCAGGGCGCGAAACCCAGTACTTC. Protein sequence: CASSLESAGRETQYF.

This clonotype is a singleton in its sample. V and J are TRBV6-2 or TRBV6-3 and TRBJ2-7, with 11 nucleotides matching TRBD1. CDR1 and CDR2 from the germline V gene are MNHEY and SVGEGT. The V and J ends lost 5 bases and 8 bases, in that order; junction bases with no gene match: 8. CDR3 size: 14 residues. CDR3 sequence reads: CASSDGQGAPKQYF. In DNA, the CDR3 is TGTGCCAGCAGTGATGGACAGGGGGCTCCCAAGCAGTACTTC.

This sequence joins TRBV20-1 and TRBJ2-1; unclear D gene. CDR1 is DFQATT and CDR2 is SNEGSKA in the germline V gene (reference sequence). With 3 bases removed from V and 8 bases from J, the gap between germline ends came to 8 bases. The CDR3 contains 11 residues. This CDR3 reads CSARPVDEQFF. The CDR3, as DNA: TGCAGTGCTAGGCCGGTGGATGAGCAGTTCTTC.

The genes are TRBV30 and TRBJ2-1, with TRBD2 matching 8 bases. With 5 bases clipped from V and 4 bases from J, the junction kept 4 bases outside the gene matches. The CDR3 is 13 residues long. Per germline, CDR1 GTSNPN and CDR2 SVGIG (reference sequence). CDR3 sequence reads: CAWWGLVYNEQFF. CDR3 nucleotides: TGTGCCTGGTGGGGACTAGTTTACAATGAGCAGTTCTTC.

This sequence joins TRBV4-1 and TRBJ2-1; 11 nucleotides align to TRBD2. This CDR3 contains 18 residues. The germline gives CDR1 MGHRA, CDR2 YSYEKL. After removal of 2 bases from V and 7 bases from J, the junction contained 13 bases not matched to a gene. CDR3 in DNA: TGCGCCAGCAGCCAATGGGTTAGTGGGACTAGCGGAAAAAATGAGCAGTTCTTC. Translated: CASSQWVSGTSGKNEQFF.

This clonotype appeared a few times. The V call is TRBV25-1, the J call TRBJ2-1, with 8 bases that match TRBD2. Germline CDR1 is MGHDK and CDR2 is SYGVNS. The trim removed 3 bases at V and 0 bases at J, leaving 10 bases unmatched. The length of the CDR3 is 18 residues. The CDR3 DNA follows: TGTGCCAGCAGTGATCCGAGGCTAGCGGGCGCCTCCTACAATGAGCAGTTCTTC. Translation: CASSDPRLAGASYNEQFF.

This chain uses TRBV7-3 with TRBJ1-1; D ambiguous. The germline V gene has CDR1 SGHTA and CDR2 FQGTGA. The CDR3 is 13 residues long. Trimming took 5 bases from V and 3 from J, leaving 10 bases between them. The CDR3 region is CASSLATDTEAFF. CDR3 nucleotide sequence: TGTGCCAGCAGCCTGGCAACCGACACTGAAGCTTTCTTT.

On this clonotype itself: It may be a read error: a sequence one base away is much more abundant. The chain has TRBV3-1 and TRBJ1-1, with TRBD1 matching over 7 bases. CDR3 length equals 15 residues. V was clipped by 4 bases and J by 4 bases; unmatched bases: 9. CDR1 and CDR2 (germline): LGHDT, YNNKEL (reference sequence). This chain's CDR3 is CASSPIQGGSTEAFF. In DNA form, the CDR3 reads TGTGCCAGCAGCCCAATCCAGGGGGGGAGCACTGAAGCTTTCTTT.

This clonotype was detected only a few times. The chain links TRBV15 to TRBJ2-5; D is uncertain. The germline V gene encodes CDR1 LNHNV and CDR2 YYDKDF (reference sequence). The CDR3 covers 12 residues. Trimming pared 5 bases from V and 5 bases from J, leaving 9 bases between. CDR3 amino acids: CATSAPWETQYF. Here the CDR3 DNA reads TGTGCCACCAGCGCCCCCTGGGAGACCCAGTACTTC.

This chain links TRBV15 with TRBJ1-4; TRBD1 matches 7 bases. Per germline, CDR1 LNHNV and CDR2 YYDKDF (reference sequence). There are 18 residues in the CDR3. V lost 0 bases and J lost 5; bases outside the gene matches: 12. The DNA of the CDR3 is TGTGCCACCAGCAGAGATGCCCGACTAGGGGGCGTAAATGAAAAACTGTTTTTT. It yields the protein CATSRDARLGGVNEKLFF.

This rearrangement joins TRBV2 to TRBJ2-5; TRBD1 agrees at 9 bases. The DNA end favors TRBJ2-7, so the J call may be wrong. The CDR3 spans 17 residues. Germline-derived CDR1 and CDR2 are SNHLY and FYNNEI. CDR3 loop: CASEETGGVIFPYEQYF. The CDR3 region has the DNA TGTGCCAGCGAGGAGACAGGGGGTGTAATATTTCCCTACGAGCAGTACTTC.

This sequence joins TRBV12-3 or TRBV12-4 and TRBJ2-1; tentatively, D is TRBD1 or TRBD2 (6 bases each). Trimming shortened V by 7 bases and J by 8 bases, and 18 bases separated the two germline ends. The CDR3 has 14 amino acids. The DNA for the CDR3 is TGTGCCAGCAAGGGGGAGGTGGGGTTGGATGAGCAGTTCTTC. Amino acids: CASKGEVGLDEQFF.

This clonotype was seen many times. J is TRBJ2-5 and V is TRBV13, with TRBD2 matching over 10 bases. The CDR3 length is 16 residues. Germline V CDR1 and CDR2: PRHDT, FYEKMQ (reference sequence). Trimming at V came to 5 bases and at J to 3 bases, leaving 9 bases not matched to a gene. In DNA, the CDR3 is TGTGCCAGCAGCCTCCTGAGTAGCGGGGGGAAAGAGACCCAGTACTTC. Protein sequence: CASSLLSSGGKETQYF.

On this clonotype itself: This CDR3 is missing its conserved last phenylalanine or tryptophan, likely due to a read error. The gene calls are TRBV4-3 and TRBJ1-2, with D possibly being TRBD1 (5 bases). Germline CDR1 is LGHNA and CDR2 is YSLEER. Deletions cut 0 bases from V and 4 bases from J, with 9 bases between. There are 14 residues in the CDR3. This chain's CDR3 is CASSQERGPYGYTL. The CDR3 coding sequence is TGCGCCAGCAGCCAAGAAAGGGGACCCTATGGCTACACCCTC.

This clonotype was recorded a few times. The genes are TRBV18 and TRBJ2-5; D remains unclear. This CDR3 is built from 15 residues. The germline gives CDR1 KGHSH, CDR2 LQKENI. The V and J ends lost 1 base and 0 bases respectively, with 9 bases between them. This CDR3 is CASSPQRAYQETQYF. In DNA, the CDR3 is TGTGCCAGCTCACCACAAAGAGCGTACCAAGAGACCCAGTACTTC.